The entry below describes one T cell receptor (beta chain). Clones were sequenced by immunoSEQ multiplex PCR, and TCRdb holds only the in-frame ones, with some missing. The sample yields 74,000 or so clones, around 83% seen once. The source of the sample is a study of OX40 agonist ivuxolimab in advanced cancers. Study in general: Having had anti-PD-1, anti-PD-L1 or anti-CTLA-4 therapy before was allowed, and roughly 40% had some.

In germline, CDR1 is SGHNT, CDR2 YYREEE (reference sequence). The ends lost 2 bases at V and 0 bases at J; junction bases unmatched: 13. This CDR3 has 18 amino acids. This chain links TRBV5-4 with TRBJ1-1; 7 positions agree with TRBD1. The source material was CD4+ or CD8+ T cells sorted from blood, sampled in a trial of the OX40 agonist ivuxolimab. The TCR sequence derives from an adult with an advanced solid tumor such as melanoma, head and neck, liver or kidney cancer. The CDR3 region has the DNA TGTGCCAGCAGCTTTGGTACCGGGACAGTTATCATGAACACTGAAGCTTTCTTT. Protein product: CASSFGTGTVIMNTEAFF.